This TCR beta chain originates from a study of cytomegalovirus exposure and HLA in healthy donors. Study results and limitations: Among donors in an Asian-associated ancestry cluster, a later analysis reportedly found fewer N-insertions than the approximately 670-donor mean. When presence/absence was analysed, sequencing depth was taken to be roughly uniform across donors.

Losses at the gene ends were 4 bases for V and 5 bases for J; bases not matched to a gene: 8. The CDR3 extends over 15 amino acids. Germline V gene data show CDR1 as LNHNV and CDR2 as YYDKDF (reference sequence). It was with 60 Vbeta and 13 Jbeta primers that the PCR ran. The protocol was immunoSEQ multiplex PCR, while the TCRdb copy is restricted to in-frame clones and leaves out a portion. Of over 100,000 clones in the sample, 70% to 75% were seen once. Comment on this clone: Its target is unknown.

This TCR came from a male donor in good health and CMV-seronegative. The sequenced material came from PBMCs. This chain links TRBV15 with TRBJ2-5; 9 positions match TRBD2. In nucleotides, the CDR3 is TGTGCCACCAGCAAGGCTAGCGGGGTCGGGGAGACCCAGTACTTC. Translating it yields CATSKASGVGETQYF.